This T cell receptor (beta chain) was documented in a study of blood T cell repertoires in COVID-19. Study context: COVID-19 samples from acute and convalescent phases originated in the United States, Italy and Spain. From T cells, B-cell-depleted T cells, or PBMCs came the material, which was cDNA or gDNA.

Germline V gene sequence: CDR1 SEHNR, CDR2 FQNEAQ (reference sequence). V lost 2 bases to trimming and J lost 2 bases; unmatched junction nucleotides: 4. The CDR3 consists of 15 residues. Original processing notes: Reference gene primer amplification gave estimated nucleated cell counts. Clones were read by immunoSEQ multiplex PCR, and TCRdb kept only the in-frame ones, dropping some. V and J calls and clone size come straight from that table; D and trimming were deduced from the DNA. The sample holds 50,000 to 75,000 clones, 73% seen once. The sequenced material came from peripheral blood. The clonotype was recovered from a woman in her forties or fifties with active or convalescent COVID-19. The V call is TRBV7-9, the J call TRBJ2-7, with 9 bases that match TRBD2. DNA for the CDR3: TGTGCCAGCAGCTTAAGTAGCGGGGGAGCCTACGAGCAGTACTTC. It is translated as CASSLSSGGAYEQYF.